Listed below are T cell receptor beta chains from one sample, sequenced in a study of T cell responses to AZD1222 COVID-19 vaccine. Generated by immunoSEQ multiplex PCR, the TCRdb table keeps only in-frame clones and is missing some. The data contain tens of thousands of clones, roughly four fifths of them seen just once; the ten biggest clones take up 5.5% to 7%. Specimen: peripheral blood, collected 28 days after the second AZD1222 dose. Source of these receptors: an adult who received the AZD1222 COVID-19 vaccine. The CDR3 runs from the conserved cysteine through the conserved F or W. D genes are given only for firm matches. Clone size is not always given. Where it is, it says once, few, many or a class for expanded clones.

v_gene	j_gene	d_gene	abundance	CDR3aa	CDR3nt
TRBV4-1	TRBJ1-2	NA	NA	CASSQESGDGYTF	TGCGCCAGCAGCCAAGAGTCCGGTGATGGCTACACCTTC
TRBV6-5	TRBJ2-2	NA	once	CASSYRDSTGELFF	TGTGCCAGCAGTTACCGGGACTCAACCGGGGAGCTGTTTTTT
TRBV7-9	TRBJ2-5	NA	NA	CASSTLAGNQETQYF	TGTGCCAGCAGCACCCTGGCGGGGAACCAAGAGACCCAGTACTTC
TRBV3-1/TRBV3-2	TRBJ2-2	TRBD2	NA	CASSLPSGGIWGELFF	TGTGCCAGCAGCCTCCCTAGCGGGGGAATTTGGGGGGAGCTGTTTTTT
TRBV6-5	TRBJ2-1	NA	NA	CASSWATSPNEQFF	TGTGCCAGCAGTTGGGCGACTAGTCCCAATGAGCAGTTCTTC
TRBV5-1	TRBJ1-2	NA	NA	CASSSGGSANYGYTF	TGCGCCAGCAGCTCTGGGGGGTCGGCTAACTATGGCTACACCTTC
TRBV3-1/TRBV3-2	TRBJ2-5	NA	NA	CASSHTHQTQYF	TGTGCCAGCAGCCATACCCACCAGACCCAGTACTTC
TRBV7-9	TRBJ1-2	NA	NA	CASSLGIIGRANYGYTF	TGTGCCAGCAGCTTAGGCATTATAGGCAGAGCTAACTATGGCTACACCTTC
TRBV7-9	TRBJ2-3	NA	NA	CASSSPAGDTQYF	TGTGCCAGCAGCTCCCCGGCGGGAGATACGCAGTATTTT
TRBV27	TRBJ1-5	NA	NA	CASSYSRNQPQHF	TGTGCCAGCAGTTACAGCCGCAATCAGCCCCAGCATTTT
TRBV6-5	TRBJ1-1	NA	NA	CASIDIYHTEAFF	TGTGCCAGCATCGACATATACCACACTGAAGCTTTCTTT
TRBV27	TRBJ1-2	NA	NA	CAVAEQRDYGYTF	TGTGCCGTCGCAGAACAGCGAGACTATGGCTACACCTTC
TRBV5-5	TRBJ2-3	NA	once	CASSLQQNTDTQYF	TGTGCCAGCAGCTTGCAACAGAACACAGATACGCAGTATTTT
TRBV2	TRBJ2-7	TRBD2	NA	CASSEDGLAGWSEQYF	TGTGCCAGCAGTGAAGACGGACTAGCGGGATGGAGCGAGCAGTACTTC
TRBV30	TRBJ1-1	NA	NA	CAWSVLIGDVFF	TGTGCCTGGAGTGTACTGATAGGGGACGTTTTCTTT
TRBV15	TRBJ1-1	TRBD1	NA	CATRYTGANTEAFF	TGTGCCACCAGATACACAGGGGCCAACACTGAAGCTTTCTTT
TRBV6-5	TRBJ1-1	NA	once	CASSPETGGNTEAFF	TGTGCCAGCAGCCCAGAAACAGGTGGGAACACTGAAGCTTTCTTT
TRBV5-8	TRBJ2-1	NA	NA	CASSWRWVRGAYNEQFF	TGTGCCAGCAGCTGGCGGTGGGTAAGGGGCGCCTACAATGAGCAGTTCTTC
TRBV19	TRBJ2-2	NA	NA	CASSRTSNTGELFF	TGTGCCAGTAGTAGGACCTCGAACACCGGGGAGCTGTTTTTT
TRBV24-1	TRBJ2-1	TRBD1	NA	CATSEDRGGQFF	TGTGCCACCAGTGAAGACAGGGGAGGGCAGTTCTTC
TRBV6-5	TRBJ2-7	NA	NA	CASSNTGFGYEQYF	TGTGCCAGCAGTAACACAGGGTTCGGGTACGAGCAGTACTTC
TRBV2	TRBJ1-2	TRBD1	NA	CASSADVDRGLSYGYTF	TGTGCCAGCAGTGCCGATGTGGACAGGGGGCTTAGCTATGGCTACACCTTC
TRBV2	TRBJ2-2	NA	NA	CASNPDRTNTGELFF	TGTGCCAGCAACCCGGACAGAACGAACACCGGGGAGCTGTTTTTT
TRBV28	TRBJ1-4	TRBD1	NA	CASRRQGIEKLFF	TGTGCCAGCAGGCGACAGGGCATTGAAAAACTGTTTTTT
TRBV14	TRBJ1-1	NA	NA	CASSHGMRTEAFF	TGTGCCAGCAGCCACGGTATGAGGACTGAAGCTTTCTTT
TRBV7-2	TRBJ1-1	NA	NA	CASSPGAANTEAFF	TGTGCCAGCAGCCCGGGGGCCGCGAACACTGAAGCTTTCTTT
TRBV7-9	TRBJ1-3	TRBD1	NA	CASRPRTGATGNTIYF	TGTGCCAGCAGACCCAGGACAGGGGCTACTGGAAACACCATATATTTT
TRBV19	TRBJ2-3	TRBD2	NA	CASSRTSGGNVDTQYF	TGTGCCAGTAGCCGAACTAGCGGGGGGAATGTAGATACGCAGTATTTT
TRBV25-1	TRBJ2-1	TRBD2	once	CASSGRTSGYNEQFF	TGTGCCAGCAGTGGTCGGACTAGCGGATACAATGAGCAGTTCTTC
TRBV27	TRBJ2-2	NA	NA	CASSLYPITTGELFF	TGTGCCAGCAGTTTATACCCCATTACTACCGGGGAGCTGTTTTTT
TRBV3-1/TRBV3-2	TRBJ1-2	NA	few	CASSQETAHNYGYTF	TGTGCCAGCAGCCAAGAAACGGCACATAACTATGGCTACACCTTC
TRBV27	TRBJ1-1	NA	NA	CASSSQPYRESEAFF	TGTGCCAGCAGTTCCCAACCGTACAGGGAATCTGAAGCTTTCTTT
TRBV6-5	TRBJ2-7	TRBD2	NA	CASSPWEGSNEQYF	TGTGCCAGCAGTCCTTGGGAGGGATCGAACGAGCAGTACTTC
TRBV4-1	TRBJ2-6	NA	NA	CASSGPGRRANVLTF	TGCGCCAGCAGCGGGCCGGGACGTAGGGCCAACGTCCTGACTTTC
TRBV5-8	TRBJ2-5	NA	NA	CASSFGAQETQYF	TGTGCCAGCAGCTTTGGGGCCCAAGAGACCCAGTACTTC
TRBV11-2	TRBJ2-5	TRBD2	NA	CASSQPGLGRKTQYF	TGTGCCAGCAGCCAGCCGGGACTAGGTCGTAAGACCCAGTACTTC
TRBV5-6	TRBJ1-2	TRBD1	NA	CASSTTPGQGKFNYGYTF	TGTGCCAGCAGCACAACACCGGGACAGGGAAAATTTAACTATGGCTACACCTTC
TRBV6-5	TRBJ2-5	NA	NA	CASSLGWETQYF	TGTGCCAGCAGTCTGGGTTGGGAGACCCAGTACTTC
TRBV15	TRBJ1-2	NA	once	CATSRDGRYGYTF	TGTGCCACCAGCAGAGATGGGAGGTATGGCTACACCTTC
TRBV21-1	TRBJ2-1	NA	NA	CASSSGGSPYNEQFF	TGTGCCAGCAGCAGCGGGGGGTCTCCCTACAATGAGCAGTTCTTC
TRBV6-5	TRBJ2-7	NA	NA	CASTRAESSYEQYF	TGTGCCAGCACTAGGGCAGAGAGCTCCTACGAGCAGTACTTC
TRBV5-1	TRBJ2-7	NA	NA	CASSPLVKSPYEQYF	TGCGCCAGCAGCCCACTCGTAAAGTCTCCCTACGAGCAGTACTTC
TRBV7-9	TRBJ1-2	NA	NA	CASGFAGEGYTF	TGTGCCAGCGGATTCGCGGGTGAAGGCTACACCTTC
TRBV7-2	TRBJ2-7	NA	few	CASSLVTRDEQYF	TGTGCCAGCAGCTTAGTGACTCGGGACGAGCAGTACTTC
TRBV28	TRBJ2-2	NA	NA	CAGRSGRPLNTGELFF	TGTGCCGGCCGCAGTGGCAGGCCTCTGAACACCGGGGAGCTGTTTTTT
TRBV11-3	TRBJ1-1	NA	once	CASSLLRDTEAFF	TGTGCCAGCAGCCTACTTAGGGACACTGAAGCTTTCTTT
TRBV10-3	TRBJ1-5	TRBD1	NA	CAISEEVRGRYQPQHF	TGTGCCATCAGTGAAGAAGTCAGGGGGCGGTATCAGCCCCAGCATTTT
TRBV4-1	TRBJ1-2	NA	NA	CASGPQGDYGYTF	TGCGCCAGCGGCCCCCAGGGAGACTATGGCTACACCTTC
TRBV11-3	TRBJ1-1	TRBD1	NA	CASSLYRGTEAFF	TGTGCCAGCAGCCTGTACAGGGGCACTGAAGCTTTCTTT
TRBV7-9	TRBJ1-1	NA	few	CASSRRGNTEAFF	TGTGCCAGCAGCCGGCGGGGGAACACTGAAGCTTTCTTT
TRBV2	TRBJ1-1	NA	NA	CASKGFRGGVEAFF	TGTGCCAGCAAGGGCTTTCGGGGGGGAGTTGAAGCTTTCTTT
TRBV4-2	TRBJ1-6	NA	few	CASSQDQGYNSPLHF	TGTGCCAGCAGCCAAGATCAGGGATATAATTCACCCCTCCACTTT
TRBV19	TRBJ2-7	TRBD1	NA	CASSRQGDSYEQYF	TGTGCCAGTTCAAGACAGGGGGACTCCTACGAGCAGTACTTC
TRBV15	TRBJ1-1	NA	NA	CATSRDQGGAFF	TGTGCCACCAGCAGAGATCAGGGAGGAGCTTTCTTT
TRBV27	TRBJ1-1	NA	NA	CASSLPADNQNTEAFF	TGTGCCAGCAGTTTACCCGCCGACAACCAGAACACTGAAGCTTTCTTT